The text below deals with one TCR beta chain. These data belong to a study of cytomegalovirus exposure and HLA in healthy donors. Trimming took off 3 bases at V and 0 bases at J, with 10 bases between the two ends. Germline CDR1 is KGHSH and CDR2 is LQKENI. The CDR3 has 15 amino acids. Use of 60 Vbeta and 13 Jbeta primers characterized the PCR. Data came from immunoSEQ multiplex PCR; TCRdb stores just in-frame clones and leaves some out. The repertoire consists of 100,000 or so clones, with over 70% occurring once and the leading ten covering roughly 5.7%. The sample taken for sequencing was PBMCs. The sequence was obtained from a male donor in good health and CMV-seronegative. The chain combines TRBV18 with TRBJ2-3; tentatively, D is TRBD2 (6 bases). The CDR3 bases are TGTGCCAGCTCACCCTGGCGGGGAAGCACAGATACGCAGTATTTT. Protein: CASSPWRGSTDTQYF.